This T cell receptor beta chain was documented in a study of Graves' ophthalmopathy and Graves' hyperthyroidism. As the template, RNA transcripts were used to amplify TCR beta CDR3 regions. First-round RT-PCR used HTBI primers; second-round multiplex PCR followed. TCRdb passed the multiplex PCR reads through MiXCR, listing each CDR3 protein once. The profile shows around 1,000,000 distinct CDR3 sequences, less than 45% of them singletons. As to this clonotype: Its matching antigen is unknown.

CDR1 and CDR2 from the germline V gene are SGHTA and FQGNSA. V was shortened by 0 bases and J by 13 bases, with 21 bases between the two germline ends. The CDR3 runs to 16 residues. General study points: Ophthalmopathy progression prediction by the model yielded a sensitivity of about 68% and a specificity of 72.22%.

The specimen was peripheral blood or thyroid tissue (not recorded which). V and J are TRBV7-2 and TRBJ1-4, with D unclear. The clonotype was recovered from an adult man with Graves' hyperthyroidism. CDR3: CASSLAYSGWMGRLFF. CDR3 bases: TGTGCCAGCAGCTTAGCTTATTCGGGTTGGATGGGGAGACTGTTTTTT.